This is a list of T cell receptor beta chains from one sample in a study of CD8+ T cells in alopecia areata. Sequenced by immunoSEQ multiplex PCR; TCRdb stores in-frame clones only, minus some. This table holds about 190,000 clones, roughly 70% found once. The material was CD4+ T cells sorted from blood, obtained around week 50, from a patient treated with tofacitinib. These receptors were obtained from a human donor with alopecia areata. Both conserved end residues are part of each CDR3. D genes are given only for firm matches. Clone size is given for some rows only: seen once, a few or many times, or a class if the clone is expanded.

>-|TRBV4-3|TRBJ2-7|-
CASSRDLQGSYEQYF
TGCGCCAGCAGCCGGGACTTACAGGGCTCCTACGAGCAGTACTTC
>-|TRBV30|TRBJ1-1|-
CAWSVRRTEAFF
TGTGCCTGGAGTGTTCGACGAACTGAAGCTTTCTTT
>few|TRBV29-1|TRBJ2-3|-
CSAIARESTDTQYF
TGCAGCGCGATCGCCAGGGAATCCACAGATACGCAGTATTTT
>-|TRBV28|TRBJ1-2|-
CASSEYTEPRGYTF
TGTGCCAGCAGTGAATACACAGAGCCGAGGGGCTACACCTTC
>-|TRBV30|TRBJ1-1|-
CAWILGFSTEAFF
TGTGCCTGGATATTAGGGTTCAGCACTGAAGCTTTCTTT
>once|TRBV2|TRBJ2-1|-
CASRANEQFF
TGTGCCAGCAGGGCAAATGAGCAGTTCTTC
>-|TRBV28|TRBJ2-7|TRBD1
CASSKRQGVPYEQYF
TGTGCCAGCAGCAAAAGACAGGGCGTCCCCTACGAGCAGTACTTC
>-|TRBV29-1|TRBJ2-5|-
CSVKPRTTAGETQYF
TGCAGCGTCAAGCCCAGGACTACCGCAGGAGAGACCCAGTACTTC
>-|TRBV10-1|TRBJ2-5|-
CASSRQHQETQYF
TGCGCCAGCAGTAGACAGCACCAAGAGACCCAGTACTTC
>-|TRBV19|TRBJ1-5|TRBD1
CASRRGQGGNQPQHF
TGTGCCAGTAGGAGGGGACAGGGGGGAAATCAGCCCCAGCATTTT
>-|TRBV2|TRBJ1-5|TRBD1
CASRHGQGSNQPQHF
TGTGCCAGCAGACACGGACAGGGGAGCAATCAGCCCCAGCATTTT
>-|TRBV7-2|TRBJ1-5|TRBD1
CASSFDRGNQPQHF
TGTGCCAGCAGCTTTGACAGGGGCAATCAGCCCCAGCATTTT
>-|TRBV30|TRBJ2-7|-
CAWSGVSGDEQYF
TGTGCCTGGAGTGGGGTTAGCGGCGACGAGCAGTACTTC